The clone carrying this T cell receptor (beta chain) was observed many times. Its antigen is currently unknown. With 1 base removed from V and 4 bases from J, the gap between germline ends came to 7 bases. The CDR3 has 13 amino acids. Germline V gene data show CDR1 as SEHNR and CDR2 as FQNEAQ (reference sequence). Template switching added a universal primer site; cDNA carried unique molecular identifiers. Via MiXCR, TCRdb re-called the 5' RACE reads, giving one row per CDR3 protein. This sample has about 210,000 distinct CDR3 sequences, with roughly a tenth found just once. The source of the sample is a study of identical twins. Findings and limits, study-wide: The same donors were not followed; conclusions instead depended on cross-sectional statistical analysis. Where out-of-frame alpha sequences were twin-shared, they showed excess low generation probability.

Healthy Caucasians were all of the donors. Sequencing used memory (CD45RO+) T cells sorted from blood. V and J are TRBV7-9 and TRBJ1-2; D is undetermined. This TCR was recovered from a woman younger than 30 in good health. CDR3 coding DNA: TGTGCCAGCAGCTTAGAGACGGGCTATGGCTACACCTTC. Translation: CASSLETGYGYTF.